This is a list of T cell receptor beta chains from one sample in a study of response to subunit inactivated influenza vaccine. From the RT-PCR reads, TCRdb called clonotypes with MiXCR, one entry per CDR3 protein. The sample yields more than 400,000 distinct CDR3 sequences, approximately 6.9% seen once. The sequenced sample was PBMCs from blood, obtained 23 months after vaccination. These TCRs come from a man aged 45-69 years who received an inactivated influenza vaccine. CDR3s include the opening cysteine and the closing phenylalanine or tryptophan. The D gene is left open where the match is weak. The size of a clone is reported for some rows only, either as once, few or many, or as a class for expanded clones.

V gene,D gene,J gene,clone size,CDR3 DNA,CDR3 protein
TRBV12-3/TRBV12-4,.,TRBJ1-3,few,TGTGCCAGCAGTTTTCTGCAGCCCGACACCATATATTTT,CASSFLQPDTIYF
TRBV10-3,.,TRBJ1-2,many,TGTGCCATCAGTGGCACCATCGCGAGCTATGGCTACACCTTC,CAISGTIASYGYTF
TRBV12-3/TRBV12-4,.,TRBJ1-6,few,TGTGCCAGCAGTCGGACGGGGTATAGTTCACCCCTCCACTTT,CASSRTGYSSPLHF
TRBV4-3,.,TRBJ1-2,.,TGCGCCAGCAGCCAAGGACGGGGGGCAGACGGCTACACCTTC,CASSQGRGADGYTF
TRBV4-3,TRBD1,TRBJ2-5,.,TGCGCCAGCAGCCAAGGACAGGGACCGAAAGAGACCCAGTACTTC,CASSQGQGPKETQYF
TRBV20-1,TRBD1,TRBJ2-7,.,TGCAGTGCAACCGGGACAGGGTCTGGCGAGCAGTACTTC,CSATGTGSGEQYF
TRBV4-3,.,TRBJ2-1,many,TGCGCCAGCAGCCAAGAAATAGGGTACAATGAGCAGTTCTTC,CASSQEIGYNEQFF
TRBV7-6,.,TRBJ2-1,many,TGTGCCAGCAGCGCATACCAGGGAGTCTCCTACAATGAGCAGTTCTTC,CASSAYQGVSYNEQFF
TRBV6-5,.,TRBJ2-7,few,TGTGCCAGCAGTTACTCGTCTCCCATTACCTACGAGCAGTACTTC,CASSYSSPITYEQYF
TRBV7-3,.,TRBJ2-2,.,TGTGCCAGCAGCGGTCAGGGGCGCGCCGGGGAGCTGTTTTTT,CASSGQGRAGELFF
TRBV7-2,TRBD2,TRBJ2-1,few,TGTGCCAGCAGCTTAGAGGGGACTAGCCTAAATGAGCAGTTCTTC,CASSLEGTSLNEQFF
TRBV5-5,.,TRBJ2-1,many,TGTGCCAGCAGCTTGGCCGGGAGCAATGAGCAGTTCTTC,CASSLAGSNEQFF
TRBV20-1,.,TRBJ2-3,few,TGCAGTGCTGCGGTAGGGAGCACAGATACGCAGTATTTT,CSAAVGSTDTQYF
TRBV20-1,.,TRBJ1-1,many,TGCAGTGCTCCGCGGACGATGAACACTGAAGCTTTCTTT,CSAPRTMNTEAFF
TRBV6-1,TRBD2,TRBJ2-5,.,TGTGCCAGCAGTGCCCGATTTGGTCAGGGAGGGTTAGAGACCCAGTACTTC,CASSARFGQGGLETQYF
TRBV5-1,TRBD1,TRBJ2-6,many,TGCGCCAGCAGCTTGCCTACAGGGGCTGGGGCCAACGTCCTGACTTTC,CASSLPTGAGANVLTF
TRBV12-3/TRBV12-4,TRBD1,TRBJ2-7,many,TGTGCCAGCACCATGAGGGGGCAAGGCGAGCAGTACTTC,CASTMRGQGEQYF
TRBV11-2,.,TRBJ2-1,.,TGTGCCAGCAGCTCAGGTAGCGGAGTACCGCGGGATGAGCAGTTCTTC,CASSSGSGVPRDEQFF
TRBV9,.,TRBJ2-1,.,TGTGCCAGCACCCGAGGGCCCCCGGGAAATGAGCAGTTCTTC,CASTRGPPGNEQFF
TRBV29-1,.,TRBJ2-1,many,TGCAGCGTTGAAGAGGGCACTTATGAGCAGTTCTTC,CSVEEGTYEQFF
TRBV29-1,TRBD1,TRBJ2-3,.,TGCAGCGTTAAACATGGAGACAGGGTAGCAGATACGCAGTATTTT,CSVKHGDRVADTQYF
TRBV7-7,.,TRBJ2-3,.,TGTGCTAGCAGCTTCTCGGTCTCTAGCACAGATACGCAGTATTTT,CASSFSVSSTDTQYF
TRBV20-1,TRBD2,TRBJ2-3,many,TGCAGTGCGATGCCTACCGGGACTAGTGCAGATACGCAGTATTTT,CSAMPTGTSADTQYF
TRBV18,.,TRBJ2-7,.,TGTGCCAGCTCACCATCGTTGGCCGGATCCTACGAGCAGTACTTC,CASSPSLAGSYEQYF
TRBV27,TRBD2,TRBJ2-1,many,TGTGCCAGCAGTTTATCGCTAGCGGGGGCCTTCAATGAGCAGTTCTTC,CASSLSLAGAFNEQFF